The 17 T cell receptor beta chains below come from one sample, sequenced in a study of cytotoxic CD8 clonotypes in ibrutinib-treated CLL. TCRdb's copy holds only in-frame clones and misses some; the assay was immunoSEQ multiplex PCR. The sample gives 60,000 or so clones, approximately 62% of which show up once; over 12% is in the top ten. The specimen was PBMCs, collected after 12 months of ibrutinib treatment. These receptors were obtained from a human donor with chronic lymphocytic leukemia.

Here the CDR3 DNA reads TGTGCCAGCAGCCTAGCGGGGGGGCTCCCCACCTACGAGCAGTACGTC. It specifies CASSLAGGLPTYEQYV. This chain connects TRBV5-6 to TRBJ2-7; 12 nucleotides match TRBD2. Germline lookup yields CDR1 SGHDT and CDR2 YYEEEE. V dropped 4 bases and J dropped 2; count of bases not matched to a gene: 7. The CDR3 runs 16 residues.

The rearrangement links TRBV7-9 to TRBJ1-5; D perhaps matches TRBD1 (6 bases). This CDR3 has 15 residues. The germline V gene encodes CDR1 SEHNR and CDR2 FQNEAQ (reference sequence). The germline V and J ends were trimmed by 1 base and 6 bases, with 13 bases remaining between them. In DNA form, the CDR3 reads TGTGCCAGCAGCTTAGTAGGGGGAGGGGGTCAGCCCCAGCATTTT. This gives the protein CASSLVGGGGQPQHF.

This clone was recorded many times. The chain joins TRBV6-5 to TRBJ1-2; D gene uncertain. V lost 0 bases, J lost 4 bases, and 9 bases lay in between. Germline CDR1 and CDR2: MNHEY and SVGAGI. This CDR3 has 14 residues. The CDR3 DNA sequence: TGTGCCAGCAGTTACTCCGACGGATTCTATGGCTACACCTTC. Protein: CASSYSDGFYGYTF.

The rearrangement uses TRBV6-1 and TRBJ2-7, with D hard to call. V shed 6 bases and J shed 5 bases, with 11 bases lying between them. The length of the CDR3 is 12 residues. Germline CDR1 and CDR2: MNHNS and SASEGT. CDR3 protein: CASSEMWNEQYV. Here the CDR3 DNA reads TGTGCCAGCAGCGAGATGTGGAACGAGCAGTACGTC.

This clone has ten or more counts. The chain joins TRBV6-1 to TRBJ2-3, with D perhaps TRBD1 (6 bases). Germline V gene data show CDR1 as MNHNS and CDR2 as SASEGT. V dropped 5 bases and J dropped 8 bases, with 20 bases sitting between them. The CDR3 runs to 15 residues. CDR3 DNA sequence: TGTGCCAGCAGTCACAGGGAAGGGGTTGGAGGTACGCAGTATTTT. It translates to CASSHREGVGGTQYF.

This chain links TRBV18 with TRBJ2-7; D assignment may be TRBD1 or TRBD2 (5 bases each). The CDR3 has 17 amino acids. Trimming stripped 1 base from V and 0 bases from J, with 16 bases between. Looked up from germline, CDR1 is KGHSH and CDR2 is LQKENI. CDR3 sequence (DNA): TGTGCCAGCTCACCACGAGGGGCATCCATGAGCTCCTACGAGCAGTACGTC. Its protein product is CASSPRGASMSSYEQYV.

The chain couples TRBV7-9 to TRBJ1-2, with TRBD1 identical over 9 bases. Germline V gene sequence: CDR1 SEHNR, CDR2 FQNEAQ (reference sequence). V shed 2 bases, J shed 14 bases, and the junction held 21 bases outside the gene matches. The CDR3 contains 17 residues. Here the CDR3 DNA reads TGTGCCAGCAGCTTATTTCTTAACATGGGACCGGGACAGGGAGCTACCTTC. Its protein product is CASSLFLNMGPGQGATF. Complete variable domain (other parts from reference TRBV7-9 and TRBJ1-2): DTGVSQNPRHKITKRGQNVTFRCDPISEHNRLYWYRQTLGQGPEFLTYFQNEAQLEKSRLLSDRFSAERPKGSFSTLEIQRTEQGDSAMYLCASSLFLNMGPGQGATFGSGTRLTVV.

This clone came up a few times. This rearrangement joins TRBV5-1 to TRBJ2-3, with D perhaps matching TRBD2 (5 bases). Germline V gene data show CDR1 as SGHRS and CDR2 as YFSETQ. CDR3 length: 13 amino acids. V dropped 3 bases and J dropped 6 bases, with 11 bases sitting between them. CDR3 sequence (DNA): TGCGCCAGCAGCTACGGGATCGGGGATACGCAGTATTTT. This translates into CASSYGIGDTQYF.

This clone was seen only a few times. This sequence joins TRBV19 and TRBJ2-3; 10 bases align to TRBD2. V shed 6 bases and J 4 bases; nucleotides not matched to a gene: 4. The CDR3 is made up of 14 amino acids. The germline CDR1 and CDR2 sequences are LNHDA and SQIVND (reference sequence). The CDR3 sequence is CASSSSGGADTQYF. The CDR3 DNA follows: TGTGCCAGTAGCTCTAGCGGGGGAGCAGATACGCAGTATTTT.

This chain links TRBV7-6 with TRBJ1-6, with TRBD1 as a possible D gene (6 bases). This CDR3 has 14 amino acids. Trimming took off 8 bases at V and 12 bases at J, with 20 bases between the two ends. Per germline, CDR1 SGHVS and CDR2 FNYEAQ. CDR3 region: CASSGGAAGGPLHF. The DNA of the CDR3 is TGTGCCAGCTCCGGGGGGGCGGCTGGGGGACCCCTCCACTTT.

V gene TRBV2 combines with J gene TRBJ2-4; 9 bases match TRBD1. This CDR3 contains 16 residues. Germline V gene data show CDR1 as SNHLY and CDR2 as FYNNEI. J gave up 1 base and V 6 bases, and 7 bases lay outside the gene matches. Here the CDR3 reads CASRVHRGLAKNIQYF. The CDR3 coding sequence is TGTGCCAGCAGAGTGCACAGGGGGCTGGCCAAAAACATTCAGTACTTC.

This clone was seen a few times. The gene calls are TRBV10-3 and TRBJ2-7, with 9 bases that match TRBD1. Trimming removed 9 bases from V and 2 bases from J; junction bases left unmatched: 8. There are 14 residues in the CDR3. CDR1 is ENHRY and CDR2 is SYGVKD in the germline V gene. The CDR3 here is CAMARQGGTYEQYF. For the CDR3, the DNA is TGTGCCATGGCGCGACAGGGGGGAACCTACGAGCAGTACTTC.

The rearrangement joins TRBV7-2 to TRBJ1-1; the D gene is possibly TRBD1 (6 bases). The CDR3 loop spans 15 amino acids. The ends were cut back, 1 base at V and 0 bases at J, with 9 bases in the middle. Germline-derived CDR1 and CDR2 are SGHTA and FQGNSA. The CDR3 region is CASSLVGGMNTEAFF. The CDR3 DNA sequence: TGTGCCAGCAGCTTAGTTGGGGGCATGAACACTGAAGCTTTCTTT. Filled out from reference TRBV7-2 and TRBJ1-1, the complete variable domain reads GAGVSQSPSNKVTEKGKDVELRCDPISGHTALYWYRQSLGQGLEFLIYFQGNSAPDKSGLPSDRFSAERTGGSVSTLTIQRTQQEDSAVYLCASSLVGGMNTEAFFGQGTRLTVV.

The chain recombines TRBV7-9 with TRBJ1-3; D is possibly TRBD1 (5 bases). The V and J ends lost 5 bases and 0 bases respectively, with 11 bases between them. Germline CDR1 and CDR2: SEHNR and FQNEAQ (reference sequence). The CDR3 consists of 15 residues. DNA of the CDR3: TGTGCCAGCAGCCAAGGGACGGGCTCTGGAAACACCATATATTTT. Its translation: CASSQGTGSGNTIYF.

The chain recombines TRBV6-5 with TRBJ2-7; TRBD2 might be the D (5 bases). The V gene lost 2 bases and the J gene lost 3 bases, with 11 bases spanning the gap. Germline CDR1 and CDR2: MNHEY and SVGAGI. The CDR3 runs to 14 residues. This CDR3 is CASSYPCGSYEQYV. CDR3 sequence (DNA): TGTGCCAGCAGTTACCCCTGTGGGAGCTACGAGCAGTACGTC.

Here the CDR3 reads CASSSDREETQYF. As DNA, the CDR3 is TGTGCCAGCTCATCGGACAGGGAAGAGACCCAGTACTTC. The chain recombines TRBV18 with TRBJ2-5, with 8 bases that match TRBD1. CDR1 is KGHSH, CDR2 LQKENI, per germline. The CDR3 has 13 residues. The trim removed 5 bases at V and 3 bases at J, leaving 2 bases unmatched.

The chain uses TRBV9 and TRBJ1-1; 7 positions match TRBD1. From germline, CDR1 is SGDLS and CDR2 YYNGEE. This CDR3 region has 15 residues. Trimming at V came to 3 bases and at J to 1 base, leaving 6 bases not matched to a gene. The CDR3 DNA follows: TGTGCCAGCAGCGCTACAGGGGTTGGGAACACTGAAGCTTTCTTT. It specifies CASSATGVGNTEAFF.